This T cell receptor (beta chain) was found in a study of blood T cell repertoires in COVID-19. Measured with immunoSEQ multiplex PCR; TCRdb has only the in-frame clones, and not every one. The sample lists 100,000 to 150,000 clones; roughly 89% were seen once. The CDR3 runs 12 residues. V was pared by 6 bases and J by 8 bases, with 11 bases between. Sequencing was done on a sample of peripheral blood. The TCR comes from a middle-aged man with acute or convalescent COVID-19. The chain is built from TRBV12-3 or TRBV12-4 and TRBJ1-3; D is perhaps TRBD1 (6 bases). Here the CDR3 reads CASSQGGDTIYF. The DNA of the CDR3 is TGTGCCAGCAGCCAAGGGGGTGACACCATATATTTT.